The 27 T cell receptor beta chains reported below all come from one sample, sequenced in a study of long-term antiretroviral therapy in people with HIV. This was the immunoSEQ v3.0 assay at survey level. Only in-frame clones appear in the TCRdb table, and some are missing; sequencing was by immunoSEQ multiplex PCR. The sample has under 40,000 clones; approximately 84% are singletons. The sequencing used unsorted PBMCs, collected roughly 2.8 years before starting antiretroviral therapy. These receptors came from a woman in her thirties with HIV.

This sequence joins TRBV11-1 and TRBJ2-6; D is undetermined. The CDR3 consists of 15 residues. Germline V lookup: CDR1 SGHAT, CDR2 FQDESV (reference sequence). Trimming removed 2 bases from V and 2 bases from J, with 7 bases in between. This CDR3 is CASSLSQTGANVLTF. The DNA of the CDR3 is TGTGCCAGCAGCTTAAGTCAGACTGGGGCCAACGTCCTGACTTTC.

V and J are TRBV11-2 and TRBJ1-2, with D perhaps TRBD1 (5 bases). The CDR3 runs 14 residues. The germline V gene has CDR1 SGHAT and CDR2 FQNNGV. Trimming left V 0 bases short and J 8 bases short, with 13 bases between. The CDR3 nucleotides are TGTGCCAGCAGCTTAGAAACCGGGACCGGCGGCTACACCTTC. Protein product: CASSLETGTGGYTF.

The gene calls are TRBV2 and TRBJ1-5, with D hard to call. The CDR3 contains 15 residues. Germline V CDR1 and CDR2: SNHLY, FYNNEI. V lost 1 base to trimming and J lost 1 base, with 8 bases between them. The CDR3 here is CASSEEGRSNQPQHF. Written as DNA, the CDR3 is TGTGCCAGCAGTGAAGAGGGTCGGAGCAATCAGCCCCAGCATTTT.

V and J are TRBV19 and TRBJ2-2; maybe TRBD2 (5 bases). The CDR3 consists of 17 residues. The ends were cut back, 4 bases at V and 4 bases at J, with 19 bases in the middle. The germline V gene has CDR1 LNHDA and CDR2 SQIVND (reference sequence). The CDR3 is CASSTRTTGVGTGELFF. The CDR3 nucleotides are TGTGCCAGTAGTACGCGAACTACCGGGGTGGGCACCGGGGAGCTGTTTTTT.

This rearrangement joins TRBV6-1 to TRBJ2-7, with D possibly TRBD2 on 5 matching bases. Germline values: CDR1 MNHNS, CDR2 SASEGT. The germline V and J ends were trimmed by 8 bases and 7 bases, with 18 bases remaining between them. This CDR3 is 13 amino acids long. CDR3 DNA: TGTGCCAGCCGGACCCCCATTTCGGGGGAGCAGTACGTC. Protein: CASRTPISGEQYV.

The chain couples TRBV18 to TRBJ1-1; D possibly corresponds to TRBD1 (5 bases). V lost 1 base and J lost 4, with 13 bases in between. The CDR3 totals 15 residues. Germline assignment: CDR1 KGHSH and CDR2 LQKENI. In nucleotides, the CDR3 is TGTGCCAGCTCACCACGAGGGGTCGGTGGCACTGAAGCTTTCTTT. Its protein product is CASSPRGVGGTEAFF.

The rearrangement uses TRBV10-1 and TRBJ2-7; 10 positions agree with TRBD1. The V and J ends lost 3 bases and 6 bases, in that order; junction bases with no gene match: 11. The CDR3 has 16 residues. Germline values: CDR1 WNHNN, CDR2 SYGVQD (reference sequence). CDR3 DNA sequence: TGCGCCAGCAGTGAATTTGAGGGACAGGGGTTTCGCGAGCAGTACGTC. Translating gives CASSEFEGQGFREQYV.

V gene TRBV14 combines with J gene TRBJ1-5; no clear D. Germline loops: CDR1 SGHDN, CDR2 FVKESK. The CDR3 is 14 amino acids. V gave up 3 bases and J gave up 7 bases, with 13 bases separating them. The CDR3 loop is CASSQGSGVQPQHF. Written as DNA, the CDR3 is TGTGCCAGCAGCCAGGGATCGGGTGTCCAGCCCCAGCATTTT. The full variable domain, rest sourced from reference TRBV14 and TRBJ1-5, is EAGVTQFPSHSVIEKGQTVTLRCDPISGHDNLYWYRRVMGKEIKFLLHFVKESKQDESGMPNNRFLAERTGGTYSTLKVQPAELEDSGVYFCASSQGSGVQPQHFGDGTRLSIL.

This clone rates as medium-sized. V usage is TRBV5-1 and J usage is TRBJ2-7; D is perhaps TRBD2 (5 bases). CDR3 length equals 14 residues. Germline lookup yields CDR1 SGHRS and CDR2 YFSETQ. The V end was cut by 4 bases, the J end by 2 bases, with 13 bases between. CDR3 sequence: CASSPGVGPYEQYV. The DNA for the CDR3 is TGCGCCAGCAGCCCCGGGGTAGGTCCCTACGAGCAGTACGTC.

The rearrangement links TRBV6-5 to TRBJ1-1, with D hard to call. CDR3 length: 15 residues. Germline CDR1 and CDR2: MNHEY and SVGAGI. Trimming removed 2 bases from V and 1 base from J, with 11 bases in between. The CDR3 DNA sequence: TGTGCCAGCAGTTACGGATCCAGAACGAACACTGAAGCTTTCTTT. Its translation: CASSYGSRTNTEAFF.

The rearrangement uses TRBV5-8 and TRBJ2-1, with D uncertain. Germline values: CDR1 SGHTS, CDR2 YDEGEE. Trimming removed 2 bases from V and 6 bases from J, with 9 bases in between. The CDR3 is 13 residues long. For the CDR3, the DNA is TGTGCCAGCAGCTTACAACTGGCCAATGAGCAGTTCTTC. Its protein product is CASSLQLANEQFF.

The rearrangement uses TRBV10-2 and TRBJ2-7; maybe TRBD1 (6 bases). The V end was cut by 2 bases, the J end by 6 bases, with 8 bases between. The CDR3 runs 12 residues. CDR1 is WSHSY, CDR2 SAAADI, per germline. Here the CDR3 reads CASSEQGSEQYV. In DNA form, the CDR3 reads TGCGCCAGCAGTGAGCAGGGGAGCGAGCAGTACGTC.

The chain links TRBV30 to TRBJ1-2; 9 bases map to TRBD1. Germline values: CDR1 GTSNPN, CDR2 SVGIG (reference sequence). The CDR3 extends over 14 amino acids. V lost 5 bases to trimming and J lost 4 bases; unmatched junction nucleotides: 8. In DNA form, the CDR3 reads TGTGCCTGGTCCCTCACAGGGGGCGGCTATGGCTACACCTTC. Translated: CAWSLTGGGYGYTF.

The CDR3 DNA is TGTGCCAGCAGCCTTGTAGGGGGCTCCTATGGCTACACCTTC. Protein product: CASSLVGGSYGYTF. This chain joins TRBV28 and TRBJ1-2; 7 bases align to TRBD1. This CDR3 has 14 amino acids. The V segment lost 6 bases and the J segment 4 bases; nucleotides outside the gene matches: 8. The germline V gene encodes CDR1 MDHEN and CDR2 SYDVKM.

The chain couples TRBV19 to TRBJ1-2; D unclear. Germline V lookup: CDR1 LNHDA, CDR2 SQIVND (reference sequence). The CDR3 extends over 14 amino acids. V shed 3 bases and J shed 5 bases, with 13 bases lying between them. This CDR3 reads CASSIPPEGYGYTF. The CDR3 DNA follows: TGTGCCAGTAGTATCCCTCCTGAAGGGTATGGCTACACCTTC.

This chain uses TRBV6-6 with TRBJ1-2; no reliable D call. This CDR3 is built from 15 residues. Germline V gives CDR1 MNHNY, CDR2 SVGAGI (reference sequence). Trimming stripped 5 bases from V and 8 bases from J, with 21 bases between. The CDR3, as DNA: TGTGCCAGCAGTCCCAGAGAGTCCTCCTCCCGGGGCTACACCTTC. This sequence encodes CASSPRESSSRGYTF.

V is TRBV30 and J is TRBJ1-2; D gene ambiguous. CDR1 is GTSNPN and CDR2 is SVGIG in the germline V gene (reference sequence). The V gene lost 4 bases and the J gene lost 1 base, with 16 bases spanning the gap. The CDR3 sequence is 15 residues long. The CDR3 region is CAWTLPPKINYGYTF. The CDR3 DNA is TGTGCCTGGACGCTCCCTCCGAAGATTAACTATGGCTACACCTTC.

CDR3 amino acids: CSVHRGNEQFF. In DNA, the CDR3 is TGCAGCGTCCACAGGGGGAATGAGCAGTTCTTC. The V and J genes are TRBV29-1 and TRBJ2-1; TRBD1 matches at 8 bases. The germline V gene encodes CDR1 SQVTM and CDR2 ANQGSEA. J lost 7 bases, V lost 6 bases, and 2 bases had no gene match. CDR3 size: 11 residues.

This clone was seen a handful of times. The chain carries TRBV19 and TRBJ2-7; D possibly corresponds to TRBD1 (6 bases). V lost 5 bases and J 2 bases, leaving 13 bases between the germline ends. The germline CDR1 and CDR2 sequences are LNHDA and SQIVND (reference sequence). There are 14 residues in the CDR3. The CDR3 nucleotides are TGTGCCAGTAGTCCCTACACAGGGACCTACGAGCAGTACTTC. Translated, it gives CASSPYTGTYEQYF.

Details on this clone: The junction differs from germline at one of its ends, possibly a read error. The chain recombines TRBV10-1 with TRBJ1-6, with 7 bases matching TRBD1. Germline assignment: CDR1 WNHNN and CDR2 SYGVQD (reference sequence). The CDR3 consists of 11 residues. CDR3 residues: CAGGRGQIYYF. DNA for the CDR3: TGCGCCGGAGGAAGGGGACAGATTTACTATTTT.

The rearrangement joins TRBV5-5 to TRBJ2-5; tentatively, D is TRBD1 or TRBD2 (6 bases each). The CDR3 has 12 residues. Germline V CDR1 and CDR2: SGHKS, YYEKEE (reference sequence). V gave up 5 bases and J gave up 4 bases, with 9 bases separating them. The CDR3 reads CASRRDTETQYF. CDR3 sequence (DNA): TGTGCCAGCAGGCGGGACACAGAGACCCAGTACTTC. The entire variable domain, with the rest obtained from reference TRBV5-5 and TRBJ2-5, is as follows: DAGVTQSPTHLIKTRGQQVTLRCSPISGHKSVSWYQQVLGQGPQFIFQYYEKEERGRGNFPDRFSARQFPNYSSELNVNALLLGDSALYLCASRRDTETQYFGPGTRLLVL.

The chain combines TRBV7-9 with TRBJ1-5; 9 bases align to TRBD1. The germline CDR1 and CDR2 sequences are SEHNR and FQNEAQ (reference sequence). The CDR3 contains 15 residues. The V gene end was trimmed by 5 bases and the J gene end by 7 bases; junction bases not matched to a gene: 9. The CDR3 bases are TGTGCCAGCAGCCAGGGACAGGGATTACCCCAGCCCCAGCATTTT. Translated, it gives CASSQGQGLPQPQHF.

This clone was detected once. The chain recombines TRBV2 with TRBJ2-5; 9 positions match TRBD1. The CDR3 spans 14 residues. The ends lost 6 bases at V and 4 bases at J; junction bases unmatched: 6. Germline CDR1 and CDR2: SNHLY and FYNNEI. The CDR3 spells CASRATGGSETQYF. CDR3 in DNA: TGTGCCAGCAGGGCGACAGGGGGTTCAGAGACCCAGTACTTC. Filled out from reference TRBV2 and TRBJ2-5, the complete variable domain reads EPEVTQTPSHQVTQMGQEVILRCVPISNHLYFYWYRQILGQKVEFLVSFYNNEISEKSEIFDDQFSVERPDGSNFTLKIRSTKLEDSAMYFCASRATGGSETQYFGPGTRLLVL.

The chain carries TRBV4-1 and TRBJ2-1; weak D call: TRBD1 (6 bases). This CDR3 is built from 15 residues. Germline CDR1 is MGHRA and CDR2 is YSYEKL. Trimming left V 7 bases short and J 8 bases short, with 21 bases between. The CDR3 here is CASTLRGTGSDEQFF. The CDR3, as DNA: TGCGCCAGCACCCTAAGGGGAACAGGGAGCGATGAGCAGTTCTTC.

The CDR3, as DNA: TGTGCCAGCAGATCAGACTGGGACGATACGCAGTATTTT. Amino acid sequence: CASRSDWDDTQYF. The chain has TRBV6-5 and TRBJ2-3, with D perhaps TRBD1 or TRBD2 (5 bases each). Germline CDR1 and CDR2: MNHEY and SVGAGI. V was pared by 6 bases and J by 6 bases, with 13 bases between. The CDR3 length is 13 residues.

The chain joins TRBV30 to TRBJ1-3, with 7 bases that match TRBD1. Losses at the gene ends were 7 bases for V and 0 bases for J; bases not matched to a gene: 6. The CDR3 totals 14 residues. CDR1 is GTSNPN and CDR2 is SVGIG in the germline V gene (reference sequence). CDR3 nucleotides: TGTGCCTCGGCGGGACAGAACTCTGGAAACACCATATATTTT. It translates to CASAGQNSGNTIYF.

Here the CDR3 reads CASAGGGLSEQFF. CDR3 bases: TGTGCCAGCGCTGGGGGGGGGCTGAGTGAGCAGTTCTTC. The V gene is TRBV7-6, the J gene TRBJ2-1; a possible D gene is TRBD2 (7 bases). The CDR3 extends over 13 amino acids. Germline V gene lookup returns CDR1 SGHVS and CDR2 FNYEAQ. Trimming took 8 bases from V and 9 from J, leaving 17 bases between them.